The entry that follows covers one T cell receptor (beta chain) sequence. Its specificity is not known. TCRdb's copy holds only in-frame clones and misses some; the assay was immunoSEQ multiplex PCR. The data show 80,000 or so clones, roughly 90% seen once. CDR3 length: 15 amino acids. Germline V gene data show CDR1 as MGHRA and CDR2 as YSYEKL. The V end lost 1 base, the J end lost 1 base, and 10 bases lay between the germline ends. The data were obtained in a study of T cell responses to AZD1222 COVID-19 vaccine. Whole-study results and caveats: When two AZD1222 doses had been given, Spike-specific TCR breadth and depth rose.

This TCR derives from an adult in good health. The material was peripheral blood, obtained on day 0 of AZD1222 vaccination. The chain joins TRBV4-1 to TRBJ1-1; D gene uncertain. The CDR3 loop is CASSQGQAENTEAFF. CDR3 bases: TGCGCCAGCAGCCAAGGCCAGGCTGAGAACACTGAAGCTTTCTTT.